This record concerns one T cell receptor (beta chain) sequence. Its antigen remains unknown. The data were taken from a study of tumor and adjacent non-tumor tissue in lung cancer. As for the study in general: Patients were aged about 30 to 80, 10 men and a handful of women, stage I to III. Findings and limits, study-wide: Significantly higher TCR diversity was found in tumor than normal lung. Tumor repertoires had a smaller top 100 clone share than normal lung.

Three rounds of nested PCR, following a modified ARM-PCR protocol, produced the TCRbeta library. Via MiXCR, TCRdb re-called the multiplex PCR reads, giving one row per CDR3 protein. The sample shows about 66,000 distinct CDR3 sequences, 73% of them seen only once. This sample's RNA came from whole unsorted tissue. The CDR3 runs to 15 residues. The J segment lost 7 bases and the V segment lost 0 bases, leaving 11 bases of the junction unmatched. Germline V gives CDR1 DFQATT, CDR2 SNEGSKA (reference sequence). V usage is TRBV20-1 and J usage is TRBJ1-1; 7 bases line up with TRBD1. The origin of this receptor is a man aged 55 to 69 with non-small cell lung cancer. Input material: lung tumor tissue. The CDR3 nucleotides are TGCAGTGCTAGAGAATTTCGGACAGGTCGCAATGAAGCTTTCTTT. The encoded protein is CSAREFRTGRNEAFF.